Presented here are 29 T cell receptor beta chains from one specimen sequenced in a study of molecular identifiers for immune sequencing clone quantification. TCRdb re-analysed the PCR reads in MiXCR, keeping a single row per CDR3 protein. The sample has about half a million distinct CDR3 sequences; roughly 26% are singletons. Sample: naive CD8+ T cells from blood, with Jurkat cell RNA spiked in. This sample's subset: FACS-sorted CD8+CD4-CCR7+CD45RA+ naive T cells. The receptors stem from a human donor in good health. Some libraries in this study had Jurkat cell RNA spiked in.

The CDR3 sequence is CASSLANGDEQYF. In DNA, the CDR3 is TGTGCCAGCAGTTTAGCGAACGGGGACGAGCAGTACTTC. This chain uses TRBV12-3 or TRBV12-4 with TRBJ2-7, with a tentative D call TRBD2 (5 bases). The CDR3 totals 13 residues. The V end was cut by 0 bases, the J end by 5 bases, with 8 bases between.

This clonotype was observed at least ten times. This chain joins TRBV5-6 and TRBJ2-2; the match to TRBD2 covers 9 bases. Germline CDR1 is SGHDT and CDR2 is YYEEEE. V gave up 4 bases and J gave up 2 bases; unmatched junction bases: 6. The CDR3 contains 16 residues. The CDR3 DNA reads TGTGCCAGCAGCCTACTTCTAGCGGGAAACACCGGGGAGCTGTTTTTT. Its translation is CASSLLLAGNTGELFF.

This sequence joins TRBV27 and TRBJ2-2, with D possibly TRBD1 on 6 matching bases. The CDR3 is 18 amino acids. Germline CDR1 and CDR2: MNHEY and SMNVEV (reference sequence). Trimming cost V 4 bases and J 5 bases, with 23 bases left between them. This CDR3 reads CASSYPRTQGWETGELFF. The CDR3 DNA follows: TGTGCCAGCAGTTACCCACGGACGCAGGGGTGGGAAACCGGGGAGCTGTTTTTT.

This clonotype has ten or more counts. The rearrangement uses TRBV13 and TRBJ1-5, with 7 bases lining up with TRBD1. The CDR3 spans 15 residues. The trim removed 2 bases at V and 4 bases at J, leaving 5 bases unmatched. Looked up from germline, CDR1 is PRHDT and CDR2 is FYEKMQ (reference sequence). CDR3 residues: CASSLRGQGNQPQHF. For the CDR3, the DNA is TGTGCCAGCAGCTTAAGGGGGCAGGGTAATCAGCCCCAGCATTTT.

Points on this clonotype: This sequence may be a read error, since a much larger clone differs from it by one base. The gene calls are TRBV5-1 and TRBJ1-5; 7 bases line up with TRBD1. The CDR3 is 15 amino acids. Germline CDR1 SGHRS, CDR2 YFSETQ. V lost 4 bases, J lost 4 bases, and 8 bases stayed unmatched. The CDR3 reads CASSPRTGGNQPQHF. Written as DNA, the CDR3 is TGCGCCAGCAGCCCCAGGACAGGCGGAAATCAGCCCCAGCATTTT.

This clonotype turned up a few times. V and J are TRBV7-3 and TRBJ2-5; 8 bases line up with TRBD2. CDR3 length: 14 amino acids. V was pared by 4 bases and J by 5 bases, with 6 bases of the junction left unmatched. Germline CDR1 SGHTA, CDR2 FQGTGA. The CDR3 nucleotides read TGTGCCAGCAGCTCCAGCGGGAGTGACGAGACCCAGTACTTC. This translates into CASSSSGSDETQYF.

The sample holds many counts of this clonotype. The rearrangement uses TRBV6-2 or TRBV6-3 and TRBJ1-1, with TRBD1 matching over 10 bases. J was trimmed by 5 bases and V by 7 bases; bases with no gene match: 7. The V gene's germline CDR1 is MNHEY and CDR2 SVGEGT. The CDR3 extends over 14 amino acids. CDR3 loop: CASKSGTGETEAFF. The DNA of the CDR3 is TGTGCCAGCAAATCCGGGACAGGGGAGACTGAAGCTTTCTTT.

This clonotype has at least ten counts. The V and J genes are TRBV7-9 and TRBJ2-2; 10 nucleotides agree with TRBD2. Germline CDR1 is SEHNR and CDR2 is FQNEAQ (reference sequence). The CDR3 runs 14 residues. J lost 4 bases, V lost 8 bases, and 4 bases had no gene match. CDR3 DNA sequence: TGTGCCAGCCCTAGCGGGAGTCGCACCGGGGAGCTGTTTTTT. Its translation is CASPSGSRTGELFF.

The J gene is TRBJ2-1, the V gene TRBV19; D unclear. CDR1 is LNHDA, CDR2 SQIVND, per germline (reference sequence). Trimming left V 5 bases short and J 0 bases short, with 11 bases between. The CDR3 length is 15 residues. The CDR3 nucleotides are TGTGCCAGTAGTCCCTCTTCGAGCTCCTACAATGAGCAGTTCTTC. It specifies CASSPSSSSYNEQFF.

This clonotype was observed once. V is TRBV27 and J is TRBJ2-7; D is perhaps TRBD1 or TRBD2 (5 bases each). This CDR3 contains 15 residues. V lost 5 bases to trimming and J lost 2 bases, with 16 bases between them. From germline, CDR1 is MNHEY and CDR2 SMNVEV (reference sequence). The CDR3 nucleotides are TGTGCCAGCAGTCCCGCTGGGGGAAGCCCCTACGAGCAGTACTTC. This translates into CASSPAGGSPYEQYF.

DNA for the CDR3: TGTGCCAGCGGAGCCGGGCTAAACTATAATGAGCAGTTCTTC. Its protein product is CASGAGLNYNEQFF. This chain joins TRBV4-2 and TRBJ2-1; no reliable D call. The CDR3 runs to 14 residues. CDR1 and CDR2 from the germline V gene are LGHNA and YNFKEQ. V was pared by 8 bases and J by 7 bases, with 18 bases between.

This clonotype was seen repeatedly, ten times or more. This chain joins TRBV20-1 and TRBJ2-7; D unclear. The germline V gene has CDR1 DFQATT and CDR2 SNEGSKA (reference sequence). The CDR3 covers 12 residues. Trimming took off 2 bases at V and 4 bases at J, with 9 bases between the two ends. CDR3 in DNA: TGCAGTGCTAGACTGGATCTTTACGAGCAGTACTTC. This gives the protein CSARLDLYEQYF.

This clonotype was counted between two and nine times. This chain joins TRBV13 and TRBJ2-7; no firm D call. This CDR3 contains 12 residues. V lost 3 bases and J 5 bases, leaving 8 bases between the germline ends. The germline gives CDR1 PRHDT, CDR2 FYEKMQ (reference sequence). In nucleotides, the CDR3 is TGTGCCAGCAGCTTGTTAGTAGACGAGCAGTACTTC. Protein: CASSLLVDEQYF.

As for this clonotype: One end of the junction varies from germline; a read error may be responsible. The chain links TRBV20-1 to TRBJ2-1, with 7 bases fitting TRBD2. Germline lookup yields CDR1 DFQATT and CDR2 SNEGSKA (reference sequence). The length of the CDR3 is 17 residues. The CDR3 loop is CSASVKRDYRSYNEQSF. In nucleotides, the CDR3 is TGCAGTGCTAGCGTTAAAAGGGACTACCGCTCCTACAATGAGCAGTCCTTC.

This clonotype was seen more than once but under ten times. The chain links TRBV6-1 to TRBJ2-7; D not resolved. Trimming removed 6 bases from V and 1 base from J, with 19 bases in between. The V gene's germline CDR1 is MNHNS and CDR2 SASEGT. The CDR3 runs to 16 residues. Written as DNA, the CDR3 is TGTGCCAGCAGCGCCCCGGCTACGGTCCGGTCCTACGAGCAGTACTTC. Encoded protein: CASSAPATVRSYEQYF.

The chain has TRBV5-6 and TRBJ1-4; D perhaps matches TRBD1 (5 bases). CDR3 length: 14 residues. Trimming removed 4 bases at V and 5 bases at J, with 12 bases between. CDR1 is SGHDT, CDR2 YYEEEE, per germline. The CDR3 DNA is TGTGCCAGCAGCCACAACCAGGGAAATGAAAAACTGTTTTTT. It is translated as CASSHNQGNEKLFF.

The V gene is TRBV27, the J gene TRBJ2-2; perhaps TRBD1 as D (5 bases). Trimming stripped 6 bases from V and 3 bases from J, with 14 bases between. This CDR3 spans 15 amino acids. Looked up from germline, CDR1 is MNHEY and CDR2 is SMNVEV (reference sequence). CDR3 DNA: TGTGCCAGCAGCTGGGTAGGGGTTTACACCGGGGAGCTGTTTTTT. Its protein is CASSWVGVYTGELFF.

The CDR3 bases are TGTGCCAGCAGGGGCGCGGATAGCAATCAGCCCCAGCATTTT. Encoded protein: CASRGADSNQPQHF. The chain employs TRBV28 and TRBJ1-5; D is unresolved. V lost 6 bases and J lost 0, with 9 bases in between. The CDR3 totals 14 residues. Germline lookup yields CDR1 MDHEN and CDR2 SYDVKM.

This clonotype turned up a few times. The chain joins TRBV30 to TRBJ1-5; D possibly corresponds to TRBD1 (5 bases). CDR1 and CDR2 from the germline V gene are GTSNPN and SVGIG (reference sequence). The CDR3 sequence is 14 residues long. Trimming cost V 0 bases and J 6 bases, with 12 bases left between them. The CDR3 DNA sequence: TGTGCCTGGAGTGTCATGGGGGGAGGTCAGCCCCAGCATTTT. Amino acids: CAWSVMGGGQPQHF.

The CDR3 DNA sequence: TGTGCCAGCAGCTCGGAACCCGGGACGGGGAGTGAAAAACTGTTTTTT. This codes for CASSSEPGTGSEKLFF. The chain carries TRBV7-9 and TRBJ1-4; D is possibly TRBD1 (5 bases). V lost 4 bases and J lost 7, with 19 bases in between. This CDR3 region has 16 residues. Germline CDR1 SEHNR, CDR2 FQNEAQ (reference sequence).

V is TRBV4-3 and J is TRBJ1-1; no firm D call. The CDR3 has 16 amino acids. The germline CDR1 and CDR2 sequences are LGHNA and YSLEER. Trimming cost V 1 base and J 5 bases, with 17 bases left between them. The CDR3 here is CASSQGRVKGSTEAFF. In DNA form, the CDR3 reads TGCGCCAGCAGCCAAGGAAGGGTCAAGGGAAGTACTGAAGCTTTCTTT.

The rearrangement uses TRBV11-2 and TRBJ2-5, with D perhaps TRBD1 or TRBD2 (5 bases each). The germline CDR1 and CDR2 sequences are SGHAT and FQNNGV. Deletions cut 4 bases from V and 1 base from J, with 16 bases between. This CDR3 is built from 16 residues. CDR3 in DNA: TGTGCCAGCAGCTCGCCGGGACGGCGGCTCCAAGAGACCCAGTACTTC. As protein: CASSSPGRRLQETQYF.

This clonotype was counted many times. This sequence joins TRBV27 and TRBJ2-3, with TRBD2 as a possible D gene (7 bases). This CDR3 contains 16 residues. Germline lookup yields CDR1 MNHEY and CDR2 SMNVEV (reference sequence). V lost 2 bases, J lost 1 base, and 13 bases lay in between. The CDR3 nucleotides are TGTGCCAGCAGTTTAATTTGGGGGGGCGGCACAGATACGCAGTATTTT. This sequence encodes CASSLIWGGGTDTQYF.

The chain combines TRBV4-3 with TRBJ1-1, with D uncertain. This CDR3 is built from 16 residues. Deletions cut 0 bases from V and 0 bases from J, with 11 bases between. Germline CDR1 is LGHNA and CDR2 is YSLEER. CDR3 region: CASSQDFTVMNTEAFF. DNA for the CDR3: TGCGCCAGCAGCCAAGATTTTACAGTTATGAACACTGAAGCTTTCTTT.

This clonotype was counted a few times. The V call is TRBV19, the J call TRBJ2-1, with 8 bases that match TRBD2. The germline gives CDR1 LNHDA, CDR2 SQIVND (reference sequence). The CDR3 is 13 residues long. After removal of 10 bases from V and 5 bases from J, the junction contained 7 bases not matched to a gene. The CDR3 DNA sequence: TGTGCCATCTCCCGGGGGGGTAACAATGAGCAGTTCTTC. It translates to CAISRGGNNEQFF.

This clonotype was counted only a few times. V is TRBV4-3 and J is TRBJ2-7; D may be TRBD2 (7 bases). This CDR3 has 14 amino acids. V lost 4 bases and J lost 4, with 14 bases in between. CDR1 and CDR2 from the germline V gene are LGHNA and YSLEER. CDR3 loop: CASSPVQGGYEQYF. DNA for the CDR3: TGCGCCAGCAGCCCTGTACAGGGAGGGTACGAGCAGTACTTC.

This clonotype was recorded many times. The CDR3 spells CASMNGQGRTEAFF. DNA for the CDR3: TGTGCCAGCATGAACGGACAGGGGAGGACTGAAGCTTTCTTT. The chain is built from TRBV2 and TRBJ1-1, with TRBD1 matching 9 bases. Germline V lookup: CDR1 SNHLY, CDR2 FYNNEI. The CDR3 has 14 amino acids. Trimming cost V 7 bases and J 5 bases; bases outside gene matches: 8.

This clonotype showed up many times. V is TRBV4-3 and J is TRBJ2-7; D unresolved. Deletions cut 5 bases from V and 0 bases from J, with 11 bases between. The CDR3 consists of 14 residues. CDR1 and CDR2 (germline): LGHNA, YSLEER. The CDR3 nucleotides read TGCGCCAGCAGCGAGTCCCTGAGCTCCTACGAGCAGTACTTC. This encodes CASSESLSSYEQYF.

The chain is built from TRBV19 and TRBJ1-4; the match to TRBD1 covers 7 bases. This CDR3 region has 16 residues. V lost 5 bases and J lost 7; bases outside the gene matches: 13. CDR1 and CDR2 (germline): LNHDA, SQIVND (reference sequence). DNA of the CDR3: TGTGCCAGTAGTCCGGGACAGAACAGACTTATTGAAAAACTGTTTTTT. It translates to CASSPGQNRLIEKLFF. The whole variable domain, filled in from reference TRBV19 and TRBJ1-4, reads DGGITQSPKYLFRKEGQNVTLSCEQNLNHDAMYWYRQDPGQGLRLIYYSQIVNDFQKGDIAEGYSVSREKKESFPLTVTSAQKNPTAFYLCASSPGQNRLIEKLFFGSGTQLSVL.